What follows are 18 T cell receptor beta chains derived from one specimen sequenced in a study of a mutant IDH1 vaccine in newly diagnosed glioma. Assay: immunoSEQ multiplex PCR; the TCRdb copy retains only in-frame clones and omits some. The table has tens of thousands of clones, 84% seen once; the top ten hold around 4.6%. Time point meaning: week 35, safety follow-up. The vaccine gave 300 ug of a 20-mer mutant IDH1 peptide subcutaneously per dose. These receptors are not linked to any known antigen. The specimen was PBMCs, collected from a glioma patient whose treatment included an IDH1 peptide vaccine. All receptors derive from a young man with glioma.

V is TRBV5-4 and J is TRBJ2-6; TRBD2 matches 7 bases. This CDR3 contains 17 residues. With V trimmed by 4 bases and J by 3 bases, 10 bases remained unmatched. CDR1 SGHNT and CDR2 YYREEE come from the germline V gene (reference sequence). CDR3 DNA sequence: TGTGCCAGCAGCCCCACCCCAACTAGCGTTGGGGCCAACGTCCTGACTTTC. Encoded protein: CASSPTPTSVGANVLTF.

V gene TRBV19 combines with J gene TRBJ2-1, with 12 bases that match TRBD1. CDR1 LNHDA and CDR2 SQIVND come from the germline V gene (reference sequence). The CDR3 is 14 residues long. The J segment lost 6 bases and the V segment lost 7 bases, leaving 4 bases of the junction unmatched. The CDR3 loop reads CASKRDRGPNEQFF. The CDR3 nucleotides read TGTGCCAGTAAAAGGGACAGGGGGCCCAATGAGCAGTTCTTC.

This chain connects TRBV9 to TRBJ2-3; a possible D gene is TRBD1 (6 bases). Germline assignment: CDR1 SGDLS and CDR2 YYNGEE. CDR3 size: 15 residues. Trimming took off 1 base at V and 4 bases at J, with 13 bases between the two ends. The CDR3, as DNA: TGTGCCAGCAGCGTAAGGGGGAAGCTGGCAGATACGCAGTATTTT. Translation gives CASSVRGKLADTQYF.

The chain combines TRBV11-2 with TRBJ2-7, with 12 bases that match TRBD1. V lost 3 bases, J lost 2 bases, and 2 bases stayed unmatched. The V gene's germline CDR1 is SGHAT and CDR2 FQNNGV. CDR3 length equals 15 residues. The CDR3 DNA is TGTGCCAGCAGCTTCGGGACAGGGGGCACCTACGAGCAGTACTTC. Its protein is CASSFGTGGTYEQYF.

The sample holds one count of this clone. This sequence joins TRBV5-4 and TRBJ1-1; unclear D gene. In germline, CDR1 is SGHNT, CDR2 YYREEE (reference sequence). V was trimmed by 3 bases and J by 5 bases, leaving 11 bases between them. The length of the CDR3 is 13 residues. The CDR3 region is CASSSHMETEAFF. CDR3 in DNA: TGTGCCAGCAGCTCGCACATGGAAACTGAAGCTTTCTTT.

V is TRBV7-9 and J is TRBJ1-3; D unresolved. The CDR3 is 12 residues long. With 4 bases removed from V and 8 bases from J, the gap between germline ends came to 9 bases. Germline V CDR1 and CDR2: SEHNR, FQNEAQ (reference sequence). The CDR3 reads CASSSEPYTIYF. CDR3 nucleotide sequence: TGTGCCAGCAGCTCAGAACCCTACACCATATATTTT.

J is TRBJ2-6 and V is TRBV6-1; D gene uncertain. This CDR3 is 15 amino acids long. Trimming took 4 bases from V and 0 from J, leaving 7 bases between them. In germline, CDR1 is MNHNS, CDR2 SASEGT. The CDR3 region has the DNA TGTGCCAGCAGTGCCCTATCCTCTGGGGCCAACGTCCTGACTTTC. It is translated as CASSALSSGANVLTF.

The chain carries TRBV9 and TRBJ1-1, with D unresolved. This CDR3 has 15 amino acids. Per the germline V gene, CDR1 is SGDLS and CDR2 is YYNGEE. The germline V and J ends were trimmed by 3 bases and 0 bases, with 12 bases remaining between them. In DNA form, the CDR3 reads TGTGCCAGCAGCGCTACTCCGACGGTGAACACTGAAGCTTTCTTT. Protein: CASSATPTVNTEAFF.

V and J are TRBV7-9 and TRBJ1-1; D uncertain. Germline V lookup: CDR1 SEHNR, CDR2 FQNEAQ (reference sequence). CDR3 length equals 14 residues. The V end was cut by 8 bases, the J end by 4 bases, with 17 bases between. The CDR3 spells CASLPAGSGTEAFF. CDR3 sequence (DNA): TGTGCCAGCCTTCCAGCGGGGTCCGGCACTGAAGCTTTCTTT.

The chain employs TRBV5-1 and TRBJ2-2, with TRBD1 as a possible D gene (5 bases). The CDR3 contains 15 residues. CDR1 and CDR2 from the germline V gene are SGHRS and YFSETQ. The V gene lost 3 bases and the J gene lost 2 bases, with 11 bases spanning the gap. This chain's CDR3 is CASSSYDRNTGELFF. Written as DNA, the CDR3 is TGCGCCAGCAGCTCCTACGACAGAAACACCGGGGAGCTGTTTTTT.

The V call is TRBV7-9, the J call TRBJ2-3; no reliable D call. The CDR3 covers 14 residues. Trimming left V 2 bases short and J 4 bases short, with 10 bases between. Germline V gene data show CDR1 as SEHNR and CDR2 as FQNEAQ (reference sequence). For the CDR3, the DNA is TGTGCCAGCAGCTTAATGGACGGTGCAGATACGCAGTATTTT. Amino acids: CASSLMDGADTQYF.

The chain links TRBV5-8 to TRBJ1-6, with 7 nucleotides matching TRBD1. The junction had 5 bases not matched to a gene; V was cut back by 4 bases and J by 7 bases. This CDR3 is 14 amino acids long. Looked up from germline, CDR1 is SGHTS and CDR2 is YDEGEE. CDR3 DNA: TGTGCCAGCAGCCCGGGACAGAACAATTCACCCCTCCACTTT. Encoded protein: CASSPGQNNSPLHF. Full variable domain (missing parts from reference TRBV5-8 and TRBJ1-6): EAGVTQSPTHLIKTRGQQATLRCSPISGHTSVYWYQQALGLGLQFLLWYDEGEERNRGNFPPRFSGRQFPNYSSELNVNALELEDSALYLCASSPGQNNSPLHFGNGTRLTVT.

V and J are TRBV5-1 and TRBJ1-1; D gene uncertain. The V gene's germline CDR1 is SGHRS and CDR2 YFSETQ. There are 15 residues in the CDR3. The ends were cut back, 4 bases at V and 5 bases at J, with 18 bases in the middle. The DNA of the CDR3 is TGCGCCAGCAGCGCGGATTATGCGGGGTGGACTGAAGCTTTCTTT. The encoded protein is CASSADYAGWTEAFF.

This chain joins TRBV7-2 and TRBJ2-3; D is unresolved. CDR1 is SGHTA and CDR2 is FQGNSA in the germline V gene. The CDR3 runs to 15 residues. Deletions cut 2 bases from V and 0 bases from J, with 9 bases between. The CDR3 protein is CASSLSYLSTDTQYF. The CDR3 nucleotides are TGTGCCAGCAGCTTATCCTACCTTAGCACAGATACGCAGTATTTT. Complete variable domain (other parts from reference TRBV7-2 and TRBJ2-3): GAGVSQSPSNKVTEKGKDVELRCDPISGHTALYWYRQSLGQGLEFLIYFQGNSAPDKSGLPSDRFSAERTGGSVSTLTIQRTQQEDSAVYLCASSLSYLSTDTQYFGPGTRLTVL.

V gene TRBV6-1 combines with J gene TRBJ1-5; D unclear. Germline-derived CDR1 and CDR2 are MNHNS and SASEGT. Trimming removed 3 bases from V and 0 bases from J, with 9 bases in between. The CDR3 is 15 residues long. As DNA, the CDR3 is TGTGCCAGCAGTGACCTCGAATATAGCAATCAGCCCCAGCATTTT. This codes for CASSDLEYSNQPQHF.

The chain combines TRBV5-1 with TRBJ2-3, with D uncertain. The CDR3 totals 11 residues. The V end was cut by 6 bases, the J end by 4 bases, with 6 bases between. The germline V gene has CDR1 SGHRS and CDR2 YFSETQ. The CDR3 coding sequence is TGCGCCAGCAACGGCCCAGATACGCAGTATTTT. Translating gives CASNGPDTQYF.

The V call is TRBV28, the J call TRBJ2-3, with D uncertain. The CDR3 totals 11 residues. In germline, CDR1 is MDHEN, CDR2 SYDVKM. V was clipped by 3 bases and J by 6 bases, with 4 bases between them. The CDR3 sequence is CASSFSDTQYF. CDR3 sequence (DNA): TGTGCCAGCAGTTTTTCCGATACGCAGTATTTT.

The chain employs TRBV19 and TRBJ1-1, with no clear D. The V gene lost 2 bases and the J gene lost 3 bases, with 16 bases spanning the gap. Per the germline V gene, CDR1 is LNHDA and CDR2 is SQIVND (reference sequence). The CDR3 spans 16 residues. The CDR3 sequence is CASSISLLADHTEAFF. CDR3 sequence (DNA): TGTGCCAGTAGTATAAGTCTATTGGCAGACCACACTGAAGCTTTCTTT.